Sequencing of this T cell receptor beta chain was carried out in a study of identical twins. Each CDR3 protein gets one entry after TCRdb re-called the 5' RACE reads with MiXCR. The data contain about 530,000 distinct CDR3 sequences, about a fifth of them seen just once; the ten biggest clones take up more than 0.4%. Germline V gene sequence: CDR1 DFQATT, CDR2 SNEGSKA (reference sequence). The CDR3 is made up of 14 amino acids. To note about this clonotype: At one end the junction does not follow the germline gene, possibly because of a read error.

These records were also assigned to another study, of yellow fever vaccine responses in identical twins.

The gene calls are TRBV20-1 and TRBJ2-1; TRBD1 agrees at 8 bases. The sequence was obtained from a woman aged 18-35 years in good health. The sample comprised CD4+ T cells sorted from blood. The CDR3 is CSARETGVYNEQFF. CDR3 nucleotide sequence: TGCAGTGCCAGAGAGACAGGGGTTTACAATGAGCAGTTCTTC.